This TCR beta chain was captured by sequencing in a study of OX40 agonist ivuxolimab in advanced cancers. Study results and caveats: Normalized T-cell clonal expansion was also low in a subset of nonresponders. In general, CD8+ T cells held more expanded clones than CD4+ did, on average. At 0.1 to 3.0 mg/kg, CD4+ and CD8+ blood T cells expanded clonally by week 6.

Measured with immunoSEQ multiplex PCR; TCRdb has only the in-frame clones, and not every one. The top ten hold around 5% of the sample, which has fewer than 85,000 clones, around 82% seen once. The CDR3 sequence is 16 residues long. The germline CDR1 and CDR2 sequences are SGHTA and FQGNSA. The V end lost 5 bases, the J end lost 3 bases, and 18 bases lay between the germline ends. Blood sampling was done at baseline, cycle 4 day 1, and cycle 7 day 1. A remark on this clone: The antigen remains unidentified.

J is TRBJ2-3 and V is TRBV7-2, with D maybe TRBD1 (6 bases). This specimen consisted of CD4+ or CD8+ T cells sorted from blood, obtained in a trial of the OX40 agonist ivuxolimab. The TCR comes from an adult with an advanced solid tumor such as melanoma, head and neck, liver or kidney cancer. CDR3 DNA: TGTGCCAGCAGCAACCGGGACATTGCAGGGACAGATACGCAGTATTTT. Translation: CASSNRDIAGTDTQYF. Based on the CDR3 plus reference TRBV7-2 and TRBJ2-3, the full variable domain is GAGVSQSPSNKVTEKGKDVELRCDPISGHTALYWYRQSLGQGLEFLIYFQGNSAPDKSGLPSDRFSAERTGGSVSTLTIQRTQQEDSAVYLCASSNRDIAGTDTQYFGPGTRLTVL.